This TCR beta chain was documented in a study of regulatory T cells in long-lasting Graves disease. Study-wide context: Persistence in Graves' disease denoted antithyroid drug use beyond 5 years alongside positive TSH receptor antibodies. Broader study findings: TRBV28, TRBJ1-2 and TRBJ2-5 emerged as the favored segments in persistent disease. Patients with persistent disease shared 2,900 or so public clonotypes, outpacing the roughly 870 shared by new patients. Results may be inaccurate due to the small sample size.

The CDR3 loop spans 14 amino acids. The V gene's germline CDR1 is MNHNS and CDR2 SASEGT. Trimming took 6 bases from V and 14 from J; bases not matched to a gene: 16. Library construction for TCR beta used iRepertoire HTBI primers and Arm-PCR of CDR3 regions. A single record per CDR3 protein comes from TCRdb applying MiXCR to the multiplex PCR reads. Of about 290,000 distinct CDR3 sequences listed, 22% are singletons. Sample time point: persistent/refractory GD, antithyroid drugs over 5 years with positive TRAb. Scientists built the TCR library using RNA that was extracted from PBMCs. Points on this clonotype: Its target is not known.

Sequenced material: peripheral blood mononuclear cells (PBMCs), taken when the disease was refractory, from a patient treated with antithyroid drugs. This receptor was identified in a female donor with Graves disease. This chain connects TRBV6-1 to TRBJ1-5; 7 nucleotides align to TRBD1. The CDR3 sequence: CASSPKDRAWFEHF. CDR3 bases: TGTGCCAGCAGCCCCAAAGACAGGGCCTGGTTTGAGCATTTT.